A single sample gave rise to the 30 T cell receptor beta chains below, sequenced in a study of T cells in narcolepsy. Profiling relied on immunoSEQ multiplex PCR, and the TCRdb table lists in-frame clones only, not all of them. This table has 13,000 or so clones, 70% to 90% appearing once. Input material: CD45RA- memory CD4+ T cells from PBMCs. The source is a human donor with narcolepsy.

J is TRBJ1-5 and V is TRBV5-6, with D tentatively TRBD1 (6 bases). CDR1 is SGHDT, CDR2 YYEEEE, per germline. The CDR3 runs to 16 residues. V dropped 5 bases and J dropped 2 bases, with 17 bases sitting between them. The CDR3 DNA follows: TGTGCCAGCAGTCAAACAGGGTATAGAGGCAATCAGCCCCAGCATTTT. This translates into CASSQTGYRGNQPQHF. The full variable domain, rest sourced from reference TRBV5-6 and TRBJ1-5, is DAGVTQSPTHLIKTRGQQVTLRCSPKSGHDTVSWYQQALGQGPQFIFQYYEEEERQRGNFPDRFSGHQFPNYSSELNVNALLLGDSALYLCASSQTGYRGNQPQHFGDGTRLSIL.

The rearrangement joins TRBV16 to TRBJ1-1; no clear D gene. The CDR3 sequence is 14 residues long. CDR1 is KGHSY and CDR2 is FQNENV in the germline V gene. Deletions cut 7 bases from V and 1 base from J, with 13 bases between. CDR3 in amino acids: CASIPTRGNTEAFF. For the CDR3, the DNA is TGTGCCAGCATCCCCACCCGAGGGAACACTGAAGCTTTCTTT.

This rearrangement joins TRBV5-4 to TRBJ2-7, with 7 bases identical to TRBD1. The V gene's germline CDR1 is SGHNT and CDR2 YYREEE (reference sequence). CDR3 length: 14 residues. Trimming removed 1 base from V and 7 bases from J; junction bases left unmatched: 8. The chain's CDR3 is CASSLSTGVGEQYF. CDR3 nucleotides: TGTGCCAGCAGCTTGAGCACAGGGGTAGGGGAGCAGTACTTC. Combining the CDR3 with reference TRBV5-4 and TRBJ2-7 gives the whole variable domain ETGVTQSPTHLIKTRGQQVTLRCSSQSGHNTVSWYQQALGQGPQFIFQYYREEENGRGNFPPRFSGLQFPNYSSELNVNALELDDSALYLCASSLSTGVGEQYFGPGTRLTVT.

The rearrangement uses TRBV28 and TRBJ1-2; D might be TRBD1 (6 bases). The CDR3 has 18 residues. V was shortened by 2 bases and J by 7 bases, with 26 bases between the two germline ends. Germline CDR1 reads MDHEN; CDR2 reads SYDVKM. This CDR3 reads CASSLLLQGNGVAGGYTF. CDR3 coding DNA: TGTGCCAGCAGTTTACTATTACAGGGTAACGGGGTGGCTGGTGGCTACACCTTC.

This chain uses TRBV7-9 with TRBJ2-1, with D maybe TRBD1 (6 bases). CDR1 and CDR2 (germline): SEHNR, FQNEAQ (reference sequence). V dropped 5 bases and J dropped 12 bases, with 17 bases sitting between them. The CDR3 is 13 residues long. As DNA, the CDR3 is TGTGCCAGCAGCCAGACAGGATACTTTGGGCAGTTCTTC. Encoded protein: CASSQTGYFGQFF.

The chain carries TRBV29-1 and TRBJ2-5; a weak D match, TRBD1 (6 bases). Germline CDR1 and CDR2: SQVTM and ANQGSEA. CDR3 size: 13 residues. V lost 6 bases and J 1 base, leaving 12 bases between the germline ends. The CDR3: CSVPGTPQETQYF. The CDR3 DNA reads as TGCAGCGTGCCCGGGACACCCCAAGAGACCCAGTACTTC.

The chain recombines TRBV6-1 with TRBJ2-3; D perhaps matches TRBD2 (5 bases). The V end was cut by 3 bases, the J end by 2 bases, with 9 bases between. CDR3 size: 14 residues. Per the germline V gene, CDR1 is MNHNS and CDR2 is SASEGT. As DNA, the CDR3 is TGTGCCAGCAGTGATAAGGGAGACACAGATACGCAGTATTTT. Protein product: CASSDKGDTDTQYF.

CDR3 nucleotides: TGTGCCAGCAGCTTTCAGCGCACTGAAGCTTTCTTT. It is translated as CASSFQRTEAFF. The chain joins TRBV11-2 to TRBJ1-1; D not certain. This CDR3 has 12 amino acids. V lost 3 bases, J lost 4 bases, and 6 bases lay in between. Germline V CDR1 and CDR2: SGHAT, FQNNGV.

This clone was seen just once. The chain joins TRBV7-3 to TRBJ2-3, with 7 positions matching TRBD2. There are 15 residues in the CDR3. Unmatched junction bases numbered 6, after V lost 5 bases and J lost 1 base. Germline V CDR1 and CDR2: SGHTA, FQGTGA. The CDR3: CASSHTAGRTDTQYF. The CDR3 region has the DNA TGTGCCAGCAGCCACACAGCGGGACGCACAGATACGCAGTATTTT.

The rearrangement joins TRBV18 to TRBJ2-7; TRBD2 matches at 9 bases. This CDR3 comprises 13 residues. Germline V gives CDR1 KGHSH, CDR2 LQKENI. J was trimmed by 4 bases and V by 8 bases; bases with no gene match: 6. In DNA, the CDR3 is TGTGCCAGCCTGACTAGCGGAAAATACGAGCAGTACTTC. This codes for CASLTSGKYEQYF.

The J gene is TRBJ1-5, the V gene TRBV28, with D tentatively TRBD1 (5 bases). The CDR3 has 15 amino acids. V was shortened by 5 bases and J by 1 base, with 12 bases between the two germline ends. Germline CDR1 is MDHEN and CDR2 is SYDVKM. CDR3: CASSRGDLSNQPQHF. Written as DNA, the CDR3 is TGTGCCAGCAGTCGGGGGGACTTAAGCAATCAGCCCCAGCATTTT.

The sample holds a few counts of this clone. The chain links TRBV18 to TRBJ1-3, with 8 bases aligning to TRBD1. J gave up 0 bases and V 3 bases, and 1 base lay outside the gene matches. Germline V gene lookup returns CDR1 KGHSH and CDR2 LQKENI. The CDR3 is made up of 15 amino acids. CDR3 bases: TGTGCCAGCTCACCGGGACAGGTCTCTGGAAACACCATATATTTT. It specifies CASSPGQVSGNTIYF. The full variable domain, completed using reference TRBV18 and TRBJ1-3, is NAGVMQNPRHLVRRRGQEARLRCSPMKGHSHVYWYRQLPEEGLKFMVYLQKENIIDESGMPKERFSAEFPKEGPSILRIQQVVRGDSAAYFCASSPGQVSGNTIYFGEGSWLTVV.

The J gene is TRBJ1-1, the V gene TRBV2; a weak D match, TRBD1 (5 bases). CDR3 size: 14 residues. The V end lost 6 bases, the J end lost 1 base, and 12 bases lay between the germline ends. The V gene's germline CDR1 is SNHLY and CDR2 FYNNEI. CDR3 nucleotides: TGTGCCAGCAGGAGCGGGGCGGAGAACACTGAAGCTTTCTTT. Amino acid sequence: CASRSGAENTEAFF. The full variable domain, with the rest looked up from reference TRBV2 and TRBJ1-1, is EPEVTQTPSHQVTQMGQEVILRCVPISNHLYFYWYRQILGQKVEFLVSFYNNEISEKSEIFDDQFSVERPDGSNFTLKIRSTKLEDSAMYFCASRSGAENTEAFFGQGTRLTVV.

This chain's CDR3 is CASSLDSNNYGYTF. CDR3 coding DNA: TGCGCCAGCAGCTTGGACAGCAATAACTATGGCTACACCTTC. The chain recombines TRBV5-1 with TRBJ1-2; D ambiguous. Deletions cut 0 bases from V and 1 base from J, with 7 bases between. This CDR3 comprises 14 residues. From germline, CDR1 is SGHRS and CDR2 YFSETQ.

The V call is TRBV6-4, the J call TRBJ1-1, with 8 bases that match TRBD1. Germline V gene sequence: CDR1 MRHNA, CDR2 SNTAGT. Germline trimming cut 3 bases from V and 3 bases from J; bases unmatched to any gene: 3. The CDR3 loop spans 14 amino acids. The CDR3 DNA reads as TGTGCCAGCAGTGATACAGGGGGAGACACTGAAGCTTTCTTT. It yields the protein CASSDTGGDTEAFF.

The V gene is TRBV27, the J gene TRBJ1-2; the match to TRBD1 covers 12 bases. The CDR3 runs to 18 residues. V trimming: 5 bases; J trimming: 8 bases; junction bases outside the gene matches: 18. Germline V lookup: CDR1 MNHEY, CDR2 SMNVEV (reference sequence). This CDR3 reads CASSPGGTGGGINVGYTF. For the CDR3, the DNA is TGTGCCAGCAGTCCCGGGGGGACAGGGGGCGGAATTAACGTAGGCTACACCTTC.

The gene calls are TRBV6-5 and TRBJ1-2; D call uncertain. V was cut by 0 bases and J by 5 bases, with 10 bases left in between. Germline assignment: CDR1 MNHEY and CDR2 SVGAGI. The CDR3 contains 14 residues. The CDR3 here is CASSYSGSFYGYTF. As DNA, the CDR3 is TGTGCCAGCAGTTACTCGGGCAGCTTTTATGGCTACACCTTC.

V is TRBV25-1 and J is TRBJ1-3, with TRBD1 as a possible D gene (5 bases). The ends were cut back, 10 bases at V and 0 bases at J, with 10 bases in the middle. This CDR3 comprises 13 residues. Germline assignment: CDR1 MGHDK and CDR2 SYGVNS. The CDR3: CATYRSSGNTIYF. DNA for the CDR3: TGTGCCACGTACAGGTCCTCTGGAAACACCATATATTTT.

This chain uses TRBV29-1 with TRBJ2-1; D remains ambiguous. V was clipped by 3 bases and J by 4 bases, with 10 bases between them. This CDR3 has 13 amino acids. Per germline, CDR1 SQVTM and CDR2 ANQGSEA. The CDR3, as DNA: TGCAGCGTTGATGGCCAAATTTACAATGAGCAGTTCTTC. Translating it yields CSVDGQIYNEQFF.

This clone was seen only once. The chain joins TRBV15 to TRBJ2-1; no reliable D call. V was clipped by 0 bases and J by 9 bases, with 9 bases between them. The CDR3 covers 13 residues. Germline V lookup: CDR1 LNHNV, CDR2 YYDKDF (reference sequence). The CDR3 DNA is TGTGCCACCAGCAGAGATTTCGGTGGTGAGCAGTTCTTC. It is translated as CATSRDFGGEQFF.

The genes are TRBV30 and TRBJ1-5, with TRBD1 matching 9 bases. V was pared by 3 bases and J by 6 bases, with 6 bases of the junction left unmatched. Germline CDR1 GTSNPN, CDR2 SVGIG (reference sequence). The CDR3 has 14 amino acids. This CDR3 reads CAWRGQGGGQPQHF. The DNA for the CDR3 is TGTGCCTGGAGGGGACAGGGAGGGGGTCAGCCCCAGCATTTT.

The CDR3 protein is CASMSEQFF. Written as DNA, the CDR3 is TGTGCCAGCATGAGTGAGCAGTTCTTC. The chain has TRBV6-1 and TRBJ2-1, with D unclear. Looked up from germline, CDR1 is MNHNS and CDR2 is SASEGT. Trimming took 7 bases from V and 9 from J, leaving 4 bases between them. The CDR3 length is 9 residues.

The chain has TRBV30 and TRBJ2-5, with 9 bases fitting TRBD2. This CDR3 is 15 amino acids long. Germline trimming cut 1 base from V and 5 bases from J; bases unmatched to any gene: 8. Germline V gene data show CDR1 as GTSNPN and CDR2 as SVGIG (reference sequence). The CDR3 is CAWSGGGRGHETQYF. Here the CDR3 DNA reads TGTGCCTGGAGTGGGGGCGGGAGGGGGCACGAGACCCAGTACTTC.

This chain links TRBV15 with TRBJ2-1; 9 bases line up with TRBD2. Unmatched junction bases numbered 7, after V lost 10 bases and J lost 0 bases. Per the germline V gene, CDR1 is LNHNV and CDR2 is YYDKDF (reference sequence). This CDR3 contains 15 residues. The CDR3 reads CANTLAGSSYNEQFF. For the CDR3, the DNA is TGTGCCAACACTCTAGCGGGGAGCTCCTACAATGAGCAGTTCTTC. The full variable domain, completed using reference TRBV15 and TRBJ2-1, is DAMVIQNPRYQVTQFGKPVTLSCSQTLNHNVMYWYQQKSSQAPKLLFHYYDKDFNNEADTPDNFQSRRPNTSFCFLDIRSPGLGDTAMYLCANTLAGSSYNEQFFGPGTRLTVL.

The chain employs TRBV7-8 and TRBJ2-2, with TRBD2 identical over 8 bases. Germline CDR1 and CDR2: SGHVS and FQNEAQ. This CDR3 is 17 amino acids long. The V and J ends lost 3 bases and 2 bases, in that order; junction bases with no gene match: 8. The CDR3 spells CASSLFFGGGNTGELFF. CDR3 bases: TGTGCCAGCAGCTTGTTCTTCGGGGGGGGAAACACCGGGGAGCTGTTTTTT.

This clone was seen a few times. The chain joins TRBV19 to TRBJ1-5; tentatively, D is TRBD1 (6 bases). There are 14 residues in the CDR3. V lost 1 base to trimming and J lost 5 bases, with 9 bases between them. CDR1 LNHDA and CDR2 SQIVND come from the germline V gene (reference sequence). The CDR3 bases are TGTGCCAGTAGTATAGCCAGGGGCCATCAGCCCCAGCATTTT. This encodes CASSIARGHQPQHF.

J is TRBJ1-1 and V is TRBV6-1, with 7 nucleotides matching TRBD1. CDR1 MNHNS and CDR2 SASEGT come from the germline V gene. The V and J ends lost 6 bases and 6 bases, in that order; junction bases with no gene match: 10. The CDR3 sequence is 14 residues long. As DNA, the CDR3 is TGTGCCAGCAGGGCGACAGGGTTCGTCGCTGAAGCTTTCTTT. Translated: CASRATGFVAEAFF.

This chain connects TRBV7-8 to TRBJ1-4, with TRBD1 identical over 8 bases. The CDR3 is 16 residues long. Germline loops: CDR1 SGHVS, CDR2 FQNEAQ. The V and J ends lost 4 bases and 7 bases, in that order; junction bases with no gene match: 11. The CDR3 here is CASSSTLTGDFEKLFF. The CDR3 DNA sequence: TGTGCCAGCAGCTCGACCCTGACAGGGGATTTTGAAAAACTGTTTTTT. Combining the CDR3 with reference TRBV7-8 and TRBJ1-4 gives the whole variable domain GAGVSQSPRYKVAKRGQDVALRCDPISGHVSLFWYQQALGQGPEFLTYFQNEAQLDKSGLPSDRFFAERPEGSVSTLKIQRTQQEDSAVYLCASSSTLTGDFEKLFFGSGTQLSVL.

This clone was seen only once. V gene TRBV5-1 combines with J gene TRBJ2-7, with a possible D match to TRBD2 (5 bases). Germline loops: CDR1 SGHRS, CDR2 YFSETQ. The V gene lost 0 bases and the J gene lost 2 bases, with 9 bases spanning the gap. The CDR3 contains 14 residues. The CDR3 spells CASSLGGETYEQYF. In DNA, the CDR3 is TGCGCCAGCAGCTTGGGGGGAGAGACCTACGAGCAGTACTTC.

This rearrangement joins TRBV9 to TRBJ1-2; a weak D match, TRBD1 (5 bases). Germline loops: CDR1 SGDLS, CDR2 YYNGEE. This CDR3 has 15 amino acids. Trimming pared 0 bases from V and 4 bases from J, leaving 13 bases between. The CDR3 spells CASSVAVQGTYGYTF. In DNA, the CDR3 is TGTGCCAGCAGCGTAGCTGTTCAGGGTACCTATGGCTACACCTTC.